This T cell receptor (beta chain) appears in the sequencing data of a study of identical twins. TCRdb reanalysed the 5' RACE reads using MiXCR and keeps one entry per CDR3 protein. The sample holds 400,000 to 550,000 distinct CDR3 sequences, approximately 15% seen once. The length of the CDR3 is 17 residues. In germline, CDR1 is SGHVS, CDR2 FNYEAQ. Unmatched junction bases numbered 10, after V lost 5 bases and J lost 5 bases. Everyone who donated was a healthy Caucasian. This sample also appeared in a second study, on yellow fever vaccine responses in identical twins.

Sequenced material: CD4+ T cells sorted from blood. The J gene is TRBJ2-2, the V gene TRBV7-6; the match to TRBD2 covers 11 bases. This receptor was identified in a young woman in good health. The CDR3 nucleotides are TGTGCCAGCAGCCCCTCTAGCGGGAGGATTGAAACCGGGGAGCTGTTTTTT. This sequence encodes CASSPSSGRIETGELFF. Full variable domain (outside the CDR3, taken from reference TRBV7-6 and TRBJ2-2): GAGVSQSPRYKVTKRGQDVALRCDPISGHVSLYWYRQALGQGPEFLTYFNYEAQQDKSGLPNDRFSAERPEGSISTLTIQRTEQRDSAMYRCASSPSSGRIETGELFFGEGSRLTVL.